The 15 T cell receptor beta chains given below trace back to one sample, sequenced in a study of cytomegalovirus exposure and HLA in healthy donors. A multiplex PCR was run with 60 Vbeta primers and 13 Jbeta primers. Profiling relied on immunoSEQ multiplex PCR, and the TCRdb table lists in-frame clones only, not all of them. The sample includes some 170,000 clones, around three quarters of them seen just once. Sequenced sample: PBMCs. The receptor source for this set is a woman aged 25 to 39 in good health and CMV-seronegative.

V and J are TRBV13 and TRBJ2-7; 7 nucleotides line up with TRBD1. The germline V gene encodes CDR1 PRHDT and CDR2 FYEKMQ (reference sequence). The CDR3 consists of 15 residues. Losses at the gene ends were 2 bases for V and 5 bases for J; bases not matched to a gene: 9. This chain's CDR3 is CASSLRTGTVNEQYF. CDR3 coding DNA: TGTGCCAGCAGCTTACGAACAGGGACAGTGAACGAGCAGTACTTC.

This clone was found a few times. The chain carries TRBV7-9 and TRBJ2-5; TRBD2 agrees at 8 bases. V shed 1 base, J shed 4 bases, and the junction held 8 bases outside the gene matches. Germline loops: CDR1 SEHNR, CDR2 FQNEAQ (reference sequence). This CDR3 comprises 16 residues. CDR3 sequence (DNA): TGTGCCAGCAGCTTAGTGACGGGGGGGCCGAGAGAGACCCAGTACTTC. Translating gives CASSLVTGGPRETQYF.

This chain uses TRBV7-9 with TRBJ2-1; 7 bases are a match to TRBD2. This CDR3 has 15 amino acids. CDR1 SEHNR and CDR2 FQNEAQ come from the germline V gene (reference sequence). The trim removed 5 bases at V and 5 bases at J, leaving 9 bases unmatched. The chain's CDR3 is CASSRPGLKNNEQFF. CDR3 sequence (DNA): TGTGCCAGCAGCCGACCGGGACTAAAGAACAATGAGCAGTTCTTC.

This clone was found a few times. In nucleotides, the CDR3 is TGTGCCAGCAGCCGGGGTCCTATAGCGGGAGGGATGAACGAGCAGTACTTC. This encodes CASSRGPIAGGMNEQYF. The chain recombines TRBV7-2 with TRBJ2-7; 11 bases fit TRBD2. Germline V lookup: CDR1 SGHTA, CDR2 FQGNSA. The CDR3 has 17 amino acids. After removal of 5 bases from V and 5 bases from J, the junction contained 14 bases not matched to a gene.

This chain links TRBV19 with TRBJ1-2, with D perhaps matching TRBD1 (6 bases). The CDR3 covers 15 residues. Germline-derived CDR1 and CDR2 are LNHDA and SQIVND (reference sequence). The V end lost 3 bases, the J end lost 4 bases, and 15 bases lay between the germline ends. This CDR3 reads CASSITGGQFYGYTF. The CDR3, as DNA: TGTGCCAGTAGTATCACGGGGGGGCAATTCTATGGCTACACCTTC.

To note about this clone: Its ends do not fully match the called genes, so a read error is possible. The chain links TRBV25-1 to TRBJ1-2; D is perhaps TRBD1 (5 bases). The CDR3 loop spans 14 amino acids. CDR1 is MGHDK and CDR2 is SYGVNS in the germline V gene. The DNA of the CDR3 is TGTGCCAGCAGTGAAGGGGGGTCGGATTATGGCTACCCCTTC. Its translation is CASSEGGSDYGYPF.

The J gene is TRBJ2-5, the V gene TRBV6-1; 8 bases align to TRBD1. CDR3 length: 13 residues. Per the germline V gene, CDR1 is MNHNS and CDR2 is SASEGT. The V gene end was trimmed by 11 bases and the J gene end by 2 bases; junction bases not matched to a gene: 7. The CDR3 region is CASHRGEQETQYF. The CDR3 DNA follows: TGTGCCTCTCACAGGGGGGAGCAAGAGACCCAGTACTTC.

This chain joins TRBV7-6 and TRBJ2-7; 7 bases match TRBD1. This CDR3 comprises 13 residues. V dropped 5 bases and J dropped 3; count of bases not matched to a gene: 4. The germline CDR1 and CDR2 sequences are SGHVS and FNYEAQ. Here the CDR3 DNA reads TGTGCCAGCAGCGACAGGGAAAGCTACGAGCAGTACTTC. It encodes CASSDRESYEQYF.

With respect to this clone: A junction boundary mismatches the germline segment, possibly from a read error. This sequence joins TRBV28 and TRBJ2-7; 13 nucleotides align to TRBD2. CDR1 MDHEN and CDR2 SYDVKM come from the germline V gene. The CDR3 extends over 17 amino acids. The CDR3 DNA is TGTGCCAGCTTTAGCCCGGGACTAGCGGGATTCTTTGGCGAGCAGTACTTT. Residues: CASFSPGLAGFFGEQYF.

About this clone itself: One end of the junction fails to match germline, which may point to a read error. The V call is TRBV30, the J call TRBJ1-2; 8 bases match TRBD1. The germline V gene encodes CDR1 GTSNPN and CDR2 SVGIG (reference sequence). The CDR3 consists of 12 residues. CDR3: CAWSGGGYGYPF. CDR3 DNA: TGTGCCTGGTCAGGGGGCGGGTATGGCTACCCCTTC.

This chain joins TRBV14 and TRBJ1-1; no clear D gene. Trimming left V 5 bases short and J 3 bases short, with 13 bases between. Germline V gene lookup returns CDR1 SGHDN and CDR2 FVKESK. The length of the CDR3 is 14 residues. The chain's CDR3 is CASSMRSWDTEAFF. The CDR3 DNA reads TGTGCCAGCAGCATGCGGTCCTGGGACACTGAAGCTTTCTTT.

V usage is TRBV6-4 and J usage is TRBJ2-1; D unresolved. The length of the CDR3 is 13 residues. V was cut by 8 bases and J by 2 bases, with 10 bases left in between. Germline lookup yields CDR1 MRHNA and CDR2 SNTAGT. In nucleotides, the CDR3 is TGTGCCAGCTTACGGGTGACCTACAATGAGCAGTTCTTC. Protein sequence: CASLRVTYNEQFF.

This clone was seen once. The genes are TRBV19 and TRBJ2-3; the D is unclear. Germline-derived CDR1 and CDR2 are LNHDA and SQIVND (reference sequence). CDR3 size: 15 residues. V lost 1 base and J lost 2, with 10 bases in between. CDR3 amino acids: CASSIGHRNTDTQYF. The DNA for the CDR3 is TGTGCCAGTAGTATAGGTCACAGAAACACAGATACGCAGTATTTT.

The chain combines TRBV4-1 with TRBJ1-1; possibly TRBD1 for D (6 bases). V gave up 4 bases and J gave up 1 base, with 16 bases separating them. The germline gives CDR1 MGHRA, CDR2 YSYEKL. The CDR3 consists of 16 residues. Here the CDR3 reads CASSPYSGGRNTEAFF. The DNA for the CDR3 is TGCGCCAGCAGCCCCTACAGCGGGGGGCGGAACACTGAAGCTTTCTTT.

The J gene is TRBJ2-1, the V gene TRBV7-2; unclear D gene. Trimming left V 5 bases short and J 3 bases short, with 11 bases between. Germline CDR1 and CDR2: SGHTA and FQGNSA. The CDR3 is 14 residues long. Here the CDR3 reads CASSRETFYNEQFF. Here the CDR3 DNA reads TGTGCCAGCAGCCGAGAGACTTTCTACAATGAGCAGTTCTTC. The full variable domain, in which reference TRBV7-2 and TRBJ2-1 provide the parts outside the CDR3, is GAGVSQSPSNKVTEKGKDVELRCDPISGHTALYWYRQSLGQGLEFLIYFQGNSAPDKSGLPSDRFSAERTGGSVSTLTIQRTQQEDSAVYLCASSRETFYNEQFFGPGTRLTVL.